This is a list of T cell receptor beta chains from one sample in a study of CD8 T cells in ankylosing spondylitis. TCRdb itself ran the 5' RACE reads through MiXCR, one entry per CDR3 protein. The table records 160,000 or so distinct CDR3 sequences, 9.8% of them present only once. Sequenced input: blood, either unsorted or a sorted T cell fraction (not recorded which). These receptors were collected from a female donor with ankylosing spondylitis or in good health (not recorded which). Each CDR3 is given with its conserved first and last residue. Each record gives: CDR3 DNA, CDR3 protein, V gene, D gene, J gene, clone size. The D gene is left open where the match is weak. Only part of the rows carry a size: once, few, many, or a class if the clone is expanded.

CDR3nt: TGTGCCAGCAGCACCTACAGGGTGAACACTGAAGCTTTCTTT; CDR3aa: CASSTYRVNTEAFF; v_gene: TRBV9; d_gene: NA; j_gene: TRBJ1-1; abundance: NA
CDR3nt: TGTGCCAGCAGTGAAGCCCTAGCGGCCTCCTACGAGCAGTACTTC; CDR3aa: CASSEALAASYEQYF; v_gene: TRBV2; d_gene: TRBD2; j_gene: TRBJ2-7; abundance: few
CDR3nt: TGTGCCAGCACCCCCATAGCGGAGGTGAACACCGGGGAGCTGTTTTTT; CDR3aa: CASTPIAEVNTGELFF; v_gene: TRBV6-1; d_gene: NA; j_gene: TRBJ2-2; abundance: few
CDR3nt: TGTGCCAGCAGCTTACCCGAGACTAGCGGGACCGAGCAGTTCTTC; CDR3aa: CASSLPETSGTEQFF; v_gene: TRBV11-2; d_gene: TRBD2; j_gene: TRBJ2-1; abundance: few
CDR3nt: TGTGCTTCCGGCGCCAGGGGCGATATCCCAGATACGCAGTATTTT; CDR3aa: CASGARGDIPDTQYF; v_gene: TRBV12-3/TRBV12-4; d_gene: NA; j_gene: TRBJ2-3; abundance: few
CDR3nt: TGCGCCAGCAGCCAATCCTTCTCGGGACAAGTCTCCGAGCAGTACTTC; CDR3aa: CASSQSFSGQVSEQYF; v_gene: TRBV4-3; d_gene: NA; j_gene: TRBJ2-7; abundance: few
CDR3nt: TGTGCCAGCAGCGTAGGAGACGTGGCAGATACGCAGTATTTT; CDR3aa: CASSVGDVADTQYF; v_gene: TRBV9; d_gene: NA; j_gene: TRBJ2-3; abundance: few
CDR3nt: TGTGCCAGCAGTGAGGGGGACAGGGGGGATTCACCCCTCCACTTT; CDR3aa: CASSEGDRGDSPLHF; v_gene: TRBV2; d_gene: TRBD1; j_gene: TRBJ1-6; abundance: NA
CDR3nt: TGTGCCAGCAGCATGGGGGACAACGTCTATGGCTACACCTTC; CDR3aa: CASSMGDNVYGYTF; v_gene: TRBV7-6; d_gene: NA; j_gene: TRBJ1-2; abundance: NA
CDR3nt: TGTGCCAGCACCCTAGGGACTTTAGGTGAGCAGTTCTTC; CDR3aa: CASTLGTLGEQFF; v_gene: TRBV12-3/TRBV12-4; d_gene: NA; j_gene: TRBJ2-1; abundance: NA
CDR3nt: TGTGCCATCACCGCGTTCGAAGTTCCCGACTATGGCTACACCTTC; CDR3aa: CAITAFEVPDYGYTF; v_gene: TRBV10-3; d_gene: NA; j_gene: TRBJ1-2; abundance: many
CDR3nt: TGTGCCAGCAGCGTAGGCAGCGGACCCTCTCTAGGTCAGTTCTTC; CDR3aa: CASSVGSGPSLGQFF; v_gene: TRBV9; d_gene: NA; j_gene: TRBJ2-1; abundance: many
CDR3nt: TGTGCCAGTAGTATAGGGACAGCGGCTGAAGCTTTCTTT; CDR3aa: CASSIGTAAEAFF; v_gene: TRBV19; d_gene: NA; j_gene: TRBJ1-1; abundance: few
CDR3nt: TGTGCCTGGATCAGGGAGGGTGAGCAGTTCTTC; CDR3aa: CAWIREGEQFF; v_gene: TRBV30; d_gene: TRBD2; j_gene: TRBJ2-1; abundance: NA
CDR3nt: TGTGCCAGCAGCTACGAAGATACCTCTGGGGCCAACGTCCTGACTTTC; CDR3aa: CASSYEDTSGANVLTF; v_gene: TRBV7-9; d_gene: NA; j_gene: TRBJ2-6; abundance: few
CDR3nt: TGTGCCTGGCAGCAGGGGAATGAGCAGTTCTTC; CDR3aa: CAWQQGNEQFF; v_gene: TRBV30; d_gene: NA; j_gene: TRBJ2-1; abundance: once
CDR3nt: TGTGCCACCAGCCAAAGGGGGGCGACGGGAGATACGCAGTATTTT; CDR3aa: CATSQRGATGDTQYF; v_gene: TRBV24-1; d_gene: NA; j_gene: TRBJ2-3; abundance: few
CDR3nt: TGTGCCAGCAGCTTAGAGGCCCGAAGGGAGCAGTACTTC; CDR3aa: CASSLEARREQYF; v_gene: TRBV7-6; d_gene: NA; j_gene: TRBJ2-7; abundance: NA
CDR3nt: TGTGCCAGCAGCTTTGGGGTGACTAGAGCGGGACGAGAGACCCAGTACTTC; CDR3aa: CASSFGVTRAGRETQYF; v_gene: TRBV7-9; d_gene: TRBD2; j_gene: TRBJ2-5; abundance: NA
CDR3nt: TGTGCCAGCAGTGAGGGTGCTGAAGCTTTCTTT; CDR3aa: CASSEGAEAFF; v_gene: TRBV27; d_gene: NA; j_gene: TRBJ1-1; abundance: NA
CDR3nt: TGTGCCAGCAGCTTCACTAGCGGCTACAATGAGCAGTTCTTC; CDR3aa: CASSFTSGYNEQFF; v_gene: TRBV7-9; d_gene: TRBD2; j_gene: TRBJ2-1; abundance: NA
CDR3nt: TGTGCCAGCAGCACAACAAGCACCGGGGAGCTGTTTTTT; CDR3aa: CASSTTSTGELFF; v_gene: TRBV12-3/TRBV12-4; d_gene: NA; j_gene: TRBJ2-2; abundance: few
CDR3nt: TGTGCCTGGAGTGACGGGGCAGGGAGCAATGAGCAGTTCTTC; CDR3aa: CAWSDGAGSNEQFF; v_gene: TRBV30; d_gene: NA; j_gene: TRBJ2-1; abundance: NA
CDR3nt: TGTGCCAGCAGTTACTCGGCCAGGCGGGGCTCCTACGAGCAGTACTTC; CDR3aa: CASSYSARRGSYEQYF; v_gene: TRBV6-2/TRBV6-3; d_gene: NA; j_gene: TRBJ2-7; abundance: many
CDR3nt: TGCAGCGTGCCGAATCTAGCGGGAGGAATCAATGAGCAGTTCTTC; CDR3aa: CSVPNLAGGINEQFF; v_gene: TRBV29-1; d_gene: TRBD2; j_gene: TRBJ2-1; abundance: many